This T cell receptor beta chain stems from a study of blood T cell repertoires in COVID-19. The wider study: The origin of the acute and convalescent COVID-19 samples was the United States, Italy and Spain.

The method was immunoSEQ multiplex PCR; TCRdb's version includes in-frame clones alone and lacks a portion of them. This sample yields 150,000 or so clones, of which 85% to 90% are seen a single time; 8.2% belongs to the top ten. The CDR3 covers 17 residues. Trimming took 2 bases from V and 5 from J, leaving 22 bases between them. Germline CDR1 SGHRS, CDR2 YFSETQ. Sequencing used peripheral blood. The chain uses TRBV5-1 and TRBJ1-1; tentative D call: TRBD1 (6 bases). This sequence originates from a woman aged 55-75 years with acute or convalescent COVID-19. The CDR3: CASSLFVRGGSGTEAFF. CDR3 DNA: TGCGCCAGCAGCTTATTTGTCAGGGGAGGGTCGGGGACTGAAGCTTTCTTT.